A selection of T cell receptor beta chains follows, all from one sample in a study of T cell repertoires in cytomegalovirus infection. From the reads, TCRdb called clonotypes with MiXCR, one entry per CDR3 protein. The table records just over 150,000 distinct CDR3 sequences, 20% to 25% of them present only once. Sequenced sample: PBMCs. These receptors came from a human donor in good health (CMV status not recorded). Some clones in this sample may be carry-over from other donors' samples. The CDR3 runs from the conserved cysteine through the conserved F or W. D genes are given only for firm matches. Expanded clones get a size class; other rows say once, few or many, or leave the size out.

V	D	J	size	CDR3	DNA
TRBV7-9	-	TRBJ2-4	-	CASSLSQDLAKNIQYF	TGTGCCAGCAGCTTGTCCCAGGATCTAGCCAAAAACATTCAGTACTTC
TRBV5-1	-	TRBJ2-7	few	CASSLGTDSYEQYF	TGCGCCAGCAGCCTCGGGACCGACTCCTACGAGCAGTACTTC
TRBV5-1	TRBD1	TRBJ2-1	-	CASSLGTASYNEQFF	TGCGCCAGCAGCCTCGGGACAGCCTCGTACAATGAGCAGTTCTTC
TRBV20-1	TRBD1	TRBJ2-5	-	CSASSGTGVVGETQYF	TGCAGTGCTAGTTCCGGGACAGGGGTAGTAGGAGAGACCCAGTACTTC
TRBV7-6	TRBD2	TRBJ2-3	few	CASSLALTSGGASTDTQYF	TGTGCCAGCAGCTTAGCGCTAACTAGCGGGGGGGCCAGCACAGATACGCAGTATTTT
TRBV19	-	TRBJ2-4	few	CASSIQTNIQYF	TGTGCCAGTAGTATCCAGACAAACATTCAGTACTTC
TRBV28	TRBD2	TRBJ2-1	few	CASSSTGTRAYNEQFF	TGTGCCAGCAGCTCGACCGGGACTAGGGCTTACAATGAGCAGTTCTTC
TRBV6-2/TRBV6-3	-	TRBJ2-1	-	CASSRHPRGGARDEQFF	TGTGCCAGCAGTCGACACCCCAGGGGCGGAGCTCGGGATGAGCAGTTCTTC
TRBV10-3	-	TRBJ2-7	-	CAISGGNYEQYF	TGTGCCATCTCGGGCGGGAACTACGAGCAGTACTTC
TRBV7-6	-	TRBJ1-5	few	CASSSDRSAQHF	TGTGCCAGCAGCTCCGACAGGTCGGCCCAGCATTTT
TRBV28	-	TRBJ1-1	-	CASSSQGSNTEAFF	TGTGCCAGCAGTTCACAGGGCTCTAACACTGAAGCTTTCTTT
TRBV5-1	-	TRBJ2-7	few	CASSLASTAYEQYF	TGCGCCAGCAGCTTGGCCAGCACAGCCTACGAGCAGTACTTC
TRBV5-6	-	TRBJ2-5	once	CASSSAGFPETQYF	TGTGCCAGCAGCTCAGCAGGGTTCCCAGAGACCCAGTACTTC
TRBV5-1	-	TRBJ1-1	-	CASSLEAETEAFF	TGCGCCAGCAGCTTGGAGGCGGAAACTGAAGCTTTCTTT
TRBV4-1	-	TRBJ2-7	-	CASSQDTLYEQYF	TGCGCCAGCAGCCAAGACACGCTTTACGAGCAGTACTTC
TRBV28	-	TRBJ2-6	-	CASRGGANVLTF	TGTGCCAGCAGAGGCGGGGCCAACGTCCTGACTTTC
TRBV28	TRBD1	TRBJ1-2	-	CASSLKQGYYGYTF	TGTGCCAGCAGCCTGAAACAGGGGTACTATGGCTACACCTTC
TRBV11-2	-	TRBJ2-7	many	CASSLGDNYEQYF	TGTGCCAGCAGCTTAGGGGACAACTACGAGCAGTACTTC
TRBV5-1	-	TRBJ2-3	-	CASSRRGAGSTDTQYF	TGCGCCAGCAGCAGGAGGGGCGCGGGGAGTACAGATACGCAGTATTTT
TRBV11-1	TRBD2	TRBJ2-1	-	CASSLEGTGLAAQVEQFF	TGTGCCAGCAGCCTAGAGGGGACAGGACTAGCGGCTCAGGTTGAGCAGTTCTTC
TRBV11-2	-	TRBJ1-6	many	CASSLGRENSPLHF	TGTGCCAGCAGCTTGGGCCGCGAGAATTCACCCCTCCACTTT
TRBV28	-	TRBJ2-7	-	CASSPNFLGYEQYF	TGTGCCAGTTCGCCGAATTTCCTGGGTTACGAGCAGTACTTC